The 13 T cell receptor beta chains below come from one sample, sequenced in a study of shared clonotypes between healthy human individuals. Repertoires were generated with immunoSEQ multiplex PCR, while TCRdb's copy carries only in-frame clones and drops some. The table lists about 800,000 clones, around 96% of them singletons. Terminally differentiated effector memory CD45RA+ cells were excluded by CCR7 positive selection of CD45RO-negative cells. Sequenced input: naive CD8+ T cells sorted from blood. The source of these receptors is a man aged 25 to 40 in good health.

CDR3 loop: CSVGLAGGFRSSYNEQFF. Written as DNA, the CDR3 is TGCAGCGTTGGACTAGCGGGAGGCTTCAGGAGCTCCTACAATGAGCAGTTCTTC. The genes are TRBV29-1 and TRBJ2-1, with 13 positions matching TRBD2. Germline values: CDR1 SQVTM, CDR2 ANQGSEA. The length of the CDR3 is 18 residues. Trimming removed 4 bases from V and 0 bases from J; junction bases left unmatched: 9.

This clone was seen only once. This chain uses TRBV6-5 with TRBJ2-1; TRBD2 aligns across 10 bases. The J segment lost 8 bases and the V segment lost 7 bases, leaving 11 bases of the junction unmatched. The CDR3 has 15 amino acids. The germline gives CDR1 MNHEY, CDR2 SVGAGI. The CDR3 is CASTRGSGREHEQFF. The CDR3 DNA reads as TGTGCCAGCACACGCGGCAGCGGGAGGGAGCATGAGCAGTTCTTC.

The chain is built from TRBV6-6 and TRBJ2-7, with TRBD2 as a possible D gene (5 bases). Germline CDR1 and CDR2: MNHNY and SVGAGI (reference sequence). V was pared by 2 bases and J by 0 bases, with 11 bases between. The length of the CDR3 is 15 residues. Here the CDR3 reads CASSYEERISYEQYF. CDR3 in DNA: TGTGCCAGCAGTTACGAGGAGCGGATCTCCTACGAGCAGTACTTC.

V is TRBV9 and J is TRBJ1-2, with D possibly TRBD1 on 6 matching bases. V was trimmed by 0 bases and J by 0 bases, leaving 12 bases between them. The CDR3 is 16 amino acids. Germline lookup yields CDR1 SGDLS and CDR2 YYNGEE. The CDR3 DNA is TGTGCCAGCAGCGTAGGGAGGGACACCTCTAACTATGGCTACACCTTC. Protein: CASSVGRDTSNYGYTF.

Turning to this clone: At the DNA level, this CDR3 is encoded by other sequences in the same sample as well. This sequence joins TRBV7-8 and TRBJ2-1, with D perhaps matching TRBD1 (6 bases). Germline V lookup: CDR1 SGHVS, CDR2 FQNEAQ. The CDR3 has 12 residues. Trimming shortened V by 2 bases and J by 7 bases, and 6 bases separated the two germline ends. CDR3 in DNA: TGTGCCAGCAGCTTACAGGGGAATGAGCAGTTCTTC. This translates into CASSLQGNEQFF.

The rearrangement links TRBV7-9 to TRBJ2-3, with D perhaps matching TRBD2 (5 bases). V shed 5 bases and J shed 2 bases, with 17 bases lying between them. The CDR3 spans 16 residues. Per germline, CDR1 SEHNR and CDR2 FQNEAQ (reference sequence). In DNA, the CDR3 is TGTGCCAGCAGCGGAGGACCTCCAATTGCCACAGATACGCAGTATTTT. This codes for CASSGGPPIATDTQYF.

The V gene is TRBV27, the J gene TRBJ2-7; D is ambiguous. Germline assignment: CDR1 MNHEY and CDR2 SMNVEV (reference sequence). There are 14 residues in the CDR3. Trimming left V 3 bases short and J 4 bases short, with 13 bases between. CDR3 nucleotide sequence: TGTGCCAGCAGTTTGTCAGGATGGATTTACGAGCAGTACTTC. This sequence encodes CASSLSGWIYEQYF.

This sequence joins TRBV18 and TRBJ2-2; D gene ambiguous. The germline gives CDR1 KGHSH, CDR2 LQKENI. V lost 3 bases, J lost 4 bases, and 12 bases lay in between. This CDR3 is 15 amino acids long. In DNA, the CDR3 is TGTGCCAGCTCACCGGCGAACCGACGCACCGGGGAGCTGTTTTTT. Its translation: CASSPANRRTGELFF.

The rearrangement joins TRBV7-9 to TRBJ2-7; TRBD1 matches 7 bases. CDR1 is SEHNR and CDR2 is FQNEAQ in the germline V gene (reference sequence). This CDR3 is built from 15 residues. V was clipped by 2 bases and J by 0 bases; unmatched bases: 4. As DNA, the CDR3 is TGTGCCAGCAGCTTACGCCGGGACAGCTCCTACGAGCAGTACTTC. It specifies CASSLRRDSSYEQYF.

The chain couples TRBV30 to TRBJ2-3, with 10 bases aligning to TRBD2. Germline lookup yields CDR1 GTSNPN and CDR2 SVGIG (reference sequence). V trimming: 6 bases; J trimming: 0 bases; junction bases outside the gene matches: 3. The CDR3 is made up of 14 amino acids. Written as DNA, the CDR3 is TGTGCCTGCACTAGCGGGACCAGCACAGATACGCAGTATTTT. It specifies CACTSGTSTDTQYF.

V usage is TRBV4-1 and J usage is TRBJ2-7, with 8 bases lining up with TRBD2. The CDR3 totals 16 residues. Germline lookup yields CDR1 MGHRA and CDR2 YSYEKL. V trimming: 1 base; J trimming: 3 bases; junction bases outside the gene matches: 8. CDR3 in DNA: TGCGCCAGCAGCCAAGCCATCTCACTAGCGGTCTACGAGCAGTACTTC. Amino acids: CASSQAISLAVYEQYF.

The table lists this clone with a few counts. The chain has TRBV7-8 and TRBJ1-5; the match to TRBD1 covers 7 bases. The CDR3 has 15 amino acids. The V gene end was trimmed by 2 bases and the J gene end by 12 bases; junction bases not matched to a gene: 13. Germline assignment: CDR1 SGHVS and CDR2 FQNEAQ. The CDR3 loop is CASSLMGQSLQDQHF. CDR3 DNA sequence: TGTGCCAGCAGCTTAATGGGACAGAGCCTCCAGGACCAGCATTTT. Full variable domain (rest looked up from reference TRBV7-8 and TRBJ1-5): GAGVSQSPRYKVAKRGQDVALRCDPISGHVSLFWYQQALGQGPEFLTYFQNEAQLDKSGLPSDRFFAERPEGSVSTLKIQRTQQEDSAVYLCASSLMGQSLQDQHFGDGTRLSIL.

V usage is TRBV9 and J usage is TRBJ1-1, with a possible D match to TRBD1 (5 bases). CDR1 is SGDLS and CDR2 is YYNGEE in the germline V gene. Trimming took 4 bases from V and 12 from J, leaving 13 bases between them. The length of the CDR3 is 11 residues. Here the CDR3 reads CASSRRRATFF. Here the CDR3 DNA reads TGTGCCAGCAGCCGACGCAGGGCGACTTTCTTT. The full variable domain, its missing parts supplied by reference TRBV9 and TRBJ1-1, is DSGVTQTPKHLITATGQRVTLRCSPRSGDLSVYWYQQSLDQGLQFLIQYYNGEERAKGNILERFSAQQFPDLHSELNLSSLELGDSALYFCASSRRRATFFGQGTRLTVV.